This TCR beta chain appears in the sequencing data of a study of cytomegalovirus exposure and HLA in healthy donors. Study summary: HLA-typed donors contributed 65 million to 95 million unique TCRs, which were held in an early data release.

Study-wide findings and caveats: In a later analysis, a missense DCLRE1C variant was linked to TCR beta V- and J-gene trimming. It was reported in a later analysis that an Asian-associated ancestry cluster showed fewer N-insertions than the roughly 660-donor mean.

Germline trimming cut 5 bases from V and 7 bases from J; bases unmatched to any gene: 2. The CDR3 has 13 amino acids. Germline V lookup: CDR1 GTSNPN, CDR2 SVGIG (reference sequence). On this clone itself: What it binds is unknown.

The PCR employed 60 Vbeta primers together with 13 Jbeta primers. In the original processing: It was a later analysis that counted around 85 million unique TCR beta chains, of which 8.5 million to 12 million were shared. TCRdb's copy holds only in-frame clones and misses some; the assay was immunoSEQ multiplex PCR. V and J calls and clone size are copied from that table; D and trimming were computed from the DNA. Of approximately 110,000 clones listed, 55% to 65% were seen once; the top ten hold 2.2%. The chain links TRBV30 to TRBJ1-6; TRBD1 aligns across 10 bases. Sequenced sample: PBMCs. This TCR derives from a woman in her twenties or thirties in good health and CMV-seronegative. The CDR3 DNA reads TGTGCCTGGGGGGGACAGGGGAATTCACCCCTCCACTTT. This codes for CAWGGQGNSPLHF.